This section outlines one T cell receptor (beta chain) sequence together with its context. Its target is not known. Given a much more abundant clone one base away, this may be a read error. The authors ran a second PCR of about 6 to 11 cycles using a sample-barcoded 5' primer and a J-beta primer mix. TCRdb re-analysed the 5' RACE reads in MiXCR, keeping a single row per CDR3 protein. The profile shows about 670,000 distinct CDR3 sequences, 52% of them singletons. Each donor gave ten milliliters of peripheral blood. Samples had at least 6.5 million PBMCs isolated from them. The sample originates from a study of blood T cells in healthy people across ages. This CDR3 region has 14 residues. CDR1 and CDR2 from the germline V gene are SGHRS and YFSETQ. Between the trimmed V and J ends, which lost 4 bases and 4 bases, there was a span of 13 bases. Study-wide findings and caveats: TCR beta diversity, measured per million T cells, fell in a roughly linear way with age.

Sequencing was done on a sample of blood. This TCR was sampled from a woman of 80 years or more in good health. This sequence joins TRBV5-1 and TRBJ2-3, with TRBD2 as a possible D gene (5 bases). CDR3 bases: TGCGCCAGCAGCGTGGGAGAGTTTTCAGATACGCAGTATTTT. It is translated as CASSVGEFSDTQYF.